The 25 T cell receptor beta chains presented below share a single source sample, sequenced in a study of tumor-infiltrating lymphocytes in primary liver carcinoma (TCRdb year 2017). Sequenced on an Illumina HiSeq 2500. Starting from around 500 ng total RNA, TCRbeta-specific cDNA was produced by reverse transcription with a constant-region primer and ProtoScript II reverse transcriptase. The TCRbeta libraries were prepared through three rounds of nested multiplex PCR following a slightly modified ARM-PCR procedure. The first two PCR rounds used multiplex TRBV1-TRBV30 forward primers with a Cbeta reverse primer, each for roughly 10 cycles. In-frame beta chains were kept once TCRdb had trimmed the public reads at Q25 with fastp and called clones with MiXCR. Merged by CDR3 protein, the rows form single entries marked with the most common genes and DNA. This sample has 310,000 or so distinct CDR3 sequences in its table, and around three fifths of those were observed once. The top ten constitute 15% to 20% of the sample.

TRIzol reagent was used to extract blood RNA from unsorted whole blood, while the DNeasy Blood & Tissue kit provided the germline DNA. The sequencing input was peripheral blood. The receptor source for this set is a woman aged 30 to 39 with primary liver carcinoma and hepatitis B virus infection.

With respect to this clonotype: At one end the junction does not follow the germline gene, possibly because of a read error. This rearrangement joins TRBV5-8 to TRBJ2-7; D might be TRBD1 (6 bases). Germline V CDR1 and CDR2: SGHTS, YDEGEE. This CDR3 has 16 amino acids. CDR3 amino acids: CASSSLRGDISYGQYF. The CDR3 nucleotides read TGTGCCAGCAGCTCGCTCAGGGGTGATATCTCCTACGGGCAGTACTTC.

In regard to this clonotype: A read error may produce the germline difference seen at one junction end. J is TRBJ1-1 and V is TRBV6-2 or TRBV6-3; D is possibly TRBD1 (5 bases). CDR3 length equals 15 residues. Germline V gene data show CDR1 as MNHEY and CDR2 as SVGEGT. In DNA, the CDR3 is TGTACCAGCAGTTACCCCGGGACGCAGAACACTGAAACTTTCTTT. Translating gives CTSSYPGTQNTETFF.

CDR3 loop: CASSFLHGNTEAFF. The CDR3 DNA reads as TGCGCCAGCAGTTTTTTACATGGGAACACTGAAGCTTTCTTT. The V call is TRBV5-1, the J call TRBJ1-1; D is ambiguous. CDR1 and CDR2 (germline): SGHRS, YFSETQ. Trimming pared 5 bases from V and 1 base from J, leaving 12 bases between. The CDR3 sequence is 14 residues long.

In the case of this clonotype: One base away lies a much larger clone, so this may be a sequencing read error. The chain is built from TRBV6-2 or TRBV6-3 and TRBJ2-7; D gene unclear. Germline CDR1 is MNHEY and CDR2 is SVGEGT. The CDR3 has 12 residues. The CDR3 region has the DNA TGTGTCAGCAGCCCTAGGGTAAACGAGCAGTACTTC. It yields the protein CVSSPRVNEQYF.

This clonotype was seen repeatedly, ten times or more. DNA for the CDR3: TGTGCCAGCAGGATTAGCGGGAGGCGGCCCTACGAGCAGTACTTC. It is translated as CASRISGRRPYEQYF. The rearrangement joins TRBV6-2 or TRBV6-3 to TRBJ2-7, with 10 bases lining up with TRBD2. CDR1 is MNHEY and CDR2 is SVGEGT in the germline V gene. V lost 6 bases, J lost 2 bases, and 7 bases stayed unmatched. This CDR3 has 15 amino acids.

As concerns this clonotype: This likely comes from a read error, as the CDR3 has no conserved phenylalanine or tryptophan at its end. The chain carries TRBV11-2 and TRBJ2-1; 8 bases match TRBD2. Germline CDR1 is SGHAT and CDR2 is FQNNGV. The CDR3 totals 15 residues. CDR3 nucleotides: TGTGCCAGCAGCTTAGGGACTAGCAGTCGGAATGTGCAGTTCTTA. Protein sequence: CASSLGTSSRNVQFL.

Of note for this clonotype: This may arise from a read error, as a much more abundant clone is one base away. This sequence joins TRBV4-1 and TRBJ1-5; 8 nucleotides line up with TRBD1. The CDR3 is made up of 15 amino acids. Looked up from germline, CDR1 is MGHRA and CDR2 is YSYEKL. The CDR3 region is CVSSGGQQYNQPQHF. In DNA form, the CDR3 reads TGCGTCAGTTCAGGGGGCCAACAGTACAATCAGCCCCAGCATTTT.

This clonotype was detected only a few times. The chain recombines TRBV12-3 or TRBV12-4 with TRBJ2-5; 7 bases map to TRBD1. This CDR3 spans 15 amino acids. V dropped 5 bases and J dropped 2; count of bases not matched to a gene: 8. The chain's CDR3 is CASSPLTGCQETQYF. The CDR3 region has the DNA TGTGCCAGCAGTCCTTTGACAGGGTGTCAAGAGACCCAGTACTTC.

The chain joins TRBV5-4 to TRBJ2-1; D may match TRBD1 or TRBD2 (5 bases each). Trimming stripped 7 bases from V and 1 base from J, with 12 bases between. The germline gives CDR1 SGHNT, CDR2 YYREEE (reference sequence). The CDR3 extends over 14 amino acids. This chain's CDR3 is CASGWGGSYNEQFF. The DNA of the CDR3 is TGTGCCAGCGGTTGGGGCGGGTCCTACAATGAGCAGTTCTTC.

The rearrangement joins TRBV29-1 to TRBJ1-2; 7 nucleotides line up with TRBD1. Per germline, CDR1 SQVTM and CDR2 ANQGSEA. V shed 3 bases and J 0 bases; nucleotides not matched to a gene: 4. The CDR3 extends over 14 amino acids. In DNA, the CDR3 is TGCAGCGTTGAGAGGGACAGAGCTAACTATGGCTACACCTTC. Amino acids: CSVERDRANYGYTF.

This chain connects TRBV4-1 to TRBJ2-1; D perhaps matches TRBD2 (6 bases). The better agreement between TRBJ2-7 and the DNA end casts doubt on the J call. Looked up from germline, CDR1 is MGHRA and CDR2 is YSYEKL. The CDR3 covers 19 residues. Here the CDR3 reads CASSQEPASSETPYNEQYF. CDR3 bases: TGCGCCAGCAGCCAAGAGCCGGCGTCTAGCGAGACCCCCTACAATGAGCAGTACTTC.

A few counts support this clonotype. The chain recombines TRBV6-5 with TRBJ2-7; 7 bases match TRBD2. Looked up from germline, CDR1 is MNHEY and CDR2 is SVGAGI. The CDR3 sequence is 14 residues long. J gave up 3 bases and V 4 bases, and 6 bases lay outside the gene matches. The CDR3 coding sequence is TGTGCCAGCAGTTTCGGCAAGCGGGGCTACGAGCAGTACTTC. Protein sequence: CASSFGKRGYEQYF.

The chain has TRBV15 and TRBJ2-7, with D perhaps matching TRBD1 or TRBD2 (5 bases each). V lost 2 bases and J lost 2, with 13 bases in between. The length of the CDR3 is 15 residues. From germline, CDR1 is LNHNV and CDR2 YYDKDF (reference sequence). CDR3 protein: CATSRLTQGPYEQYF. The CDR3 DNA sequence: TGTGCCACCAGCAGACTTACCCAGGGACCCTACGAGCAGTACTTC.

Many counts were recorded for this clonotype. The chain is built from TRBV6-1 and TRBJ2-7, with a possible D match to TRBD1 (6 bases). Germline lookup yields CDR1 MNHNS and CDR2 SASEGT. The CDR3 has 15 amino acids. The ends were cut back, 4 bases at V and 3 bases at J, with 16 bases in the middle. For the CDR3, the DNA is TGTGCCAGCAGTGTAACGGGACAAGCCTTCTACGAGCAGTACTTC. This sequence encodes CASSVTGQAFYEQYF.

In this sample, this clonotype turned up many times. This sequence joins TRBV11-2 and TRBJ2-1, with D possibly matching TRBD1 (6 bases). Deletions cut 5 bases from V and 2 bases from J, with 13 bases between. The CDR3 runs 15 residues. Germline values: CDR1 SGHAT, CDR2 FQNNGV. CDR3 amino acids: CASSPRGQTYNEQFF. For the CDR3, the DNA is TGTGCCAGCAGCCCCAGGGGTCAGACCTACAATGAGCAGTTCTTC.

This clonotype was counted many times. The chain links TRBV29-1 to TRBJ2-3; weak D call: TRBD1 (5 bases). The CDR3 spans 11 residues. Germline assignment: CDR1 SQVTM and CDR2 ANQGSEA. The germline V and J ends were trimmed by 5 bases and 7 bases, with 10 bases remaining between them. For the CDR3, the DNA is TGCAGCGTTCCTTCAGGGAATACGCAGTATTTT. The encoded protein is CSVPSGNTQYF.

The V and J genes are TRBV28 and TRBJ2-1; 11 nucleotides agree with TRBD2. J lost 6 bases, V lost 5 bases, and 3 bases had no gene match. Germline lookup yields CDR1 MDHEN and CDR2 SYDVKM. This CDR3 region has 14 residues. CDR3 sequence reads: CASSRTSGLNEQFF. The CDR3 nucleotides read TGTGCCAGCAGTAGGACTAGCGGGCTCAATGAGCAGTTCTTC.

In regard to this clonotype: A single base separates this from a much larger clone, so it may be a read error. The CDR3 sequence: CASNFMTGTGELFF. The DNA of the CDR3 is TGTGCCAGCAATTTCATGACAGGCACCGGGGAGCTGTTTTTT. This chain uses TRBV6-5 with TRBJ2-2; TRBD1 might be the D (6 bases). Germline CDR1 is MNHEY and CDR2 is SVGAGI. Trimming removed 7 bases from V and 4 bases from J, with 13 bases in between. This CDR3 spans 14 amino acids.

With respect to this clonotype: A clone one base away is much larger, so this may be a read error. Without the conserved terminal phenylalanine or tryptophan, this CDR3 likely stems from a read error. The V call is TRBV29-1, the J call TRBJ1-2; 7 nucleotides match TRBD1. Trimming removed 8 bases from V and 0 bases from J; junction bases left unmatched: 3. Germline V CDR1 and CDR2: SQVTM, ANQGSEA. The CDR3 sequence is 12 residues long. The CDR3 loop is CSSTGTNYGYTL. The CDR3 DNA follows: TGCAGCTCGACAGGGACTAACTATGGCTACACCTTA.

This sequence joins TRBV11-2 and TRBJ2-1, with 7 bases that match TRBD2. J was trimmed by 9 bases and V by 2 bases; bases with no gene match: 10. The CDR3 is 15 amino acids. CDR1 and CDR2 from the germline V gene are SGHAT and FQNNGV. The CDR3 bases are TGTGCCAGCAGCTTAACCAGCGGGACGGGGAGTGAGCAGTTCTTC. Its protein product is CASSLTSGTGSEQFF.

For this clonotype: The CDR3 does not close with the conserved phenylalanine or tryptophan, likely indicating a read error. V usage is TRBV13 and J usage is TRBJ1-1, with D hard to call. CDR3 size: 17 residues. The germline V gene has CDR1 PRHDT and CDR2 FYEKMQ (reference sequence). The V end was cut by 0 bases, the J end by 5 bases, with 19 bases between. CDR3 nucleotide sequence: TGTGCCAGCAGCTTAGGAGGGTTTGGTATTGGGTGTACTGAAGCTTTCCTT. It encodes CASSLGGFGIGCTEAFL.

Turning to this clonotype: Because the CDR3 is missing its conserved closing phenylalanine or tryptophan, this is likely a read error. V gene TRBV12-3 or TRBV12-4 combines with J gene TRBJ1-5; D unclear. The CDR3 covers 12 residues. Written as DNA, the CDR3 is TGTGCGAGCAGTTTCCCAAATCGGCCCCAGCATTCT. Amino acids: CASSFPNRPQHS.

In regard to this clonotype: A much larger clone sits a single nucleotide away, making a read error possible. The V gene is TRBV6-6, the J gene TRBJ2-1; no reliable D call. V lost 7 bases, J lost 5 bases, and 6 bases lay in between. This CDR3 is built from 11 residues. CDR1 MNHNY and CDR2 SVGAGI come from the germline V gene (reference sequence). The CDR3 sequence: CASKDNNEQFF. CDR3 in DNA: TGTGCCAGCAAAGATAACAATGAGCAGTTCTTC.

The rearrangement links TRBV6-2 or TRBV6-3 to TRBJ1-1, with a weak D call TRBD1 (6 bases). Per the germline V gene, CDR1 is MNHEY and CDR2 is SVGEGT. The CDR3 sequence is 11 residues long. V lost 6 bases, J lost 5 bases, and 7 bases lay in between. The CDR3 DNA follows: TGTGCCAGCAGACAGGGAACTGAAGCTTTCTTT. It specifies CASRQGTEAFF.

This clonotype was counted many times. The chain combines TRBV11-2 with TRBJ2-7; no reliable D call. The V gene lost 4 bases and the J gene lost 0 bases, with 13 bases spanning the gap. The CDR3 totals 15 residues. Germline CDR1 reads SGHAT; CDR2 reads FQNNGV. For the CDR3, the DNA is TGTGCCAGCAGCTCAAAAATGGGGTCCTCCTACGAGCAGTACTTC. Protein sequence: CASSSKMGSSYEQYF.